This T cell receptor (beta chain) was sequenced in a study of beta chain features in type 1 diabetes (dated by TCRdb to the late 2010s). With regard to the full study: No differences in mean age, gender distribution, total cell number or subset yield were found between patients and healthy donors. Regulatory and stem cell-like memory subsets were isolated from only 8 patients and roughly eight healthy donors, whereas naive and central memory subsets came from all 28 donors. The study compared TCRB repertoires of sorted circulating CD4+ T cell subsets between recently diagnosed type 1 diabetes patients and matched healthy donors. A total of 100 million to 110 million sorted cells were examined across all samples, and a strong correlation was observed between cell number per subset and RNA yield.

Comments on this clone: Its antigen is not yet known. No per-base quality is available; no much larger clone lies one base away.

Each donor gave one peripheral blood draw, approximately 0.11 L on average, collected into heparinised tubes. Using a panel that included CD45RO, CCR7, CD25, CD127, CD95 and CD27, naive, central memory, regulatory and stem cell-like memory CD4+ T cells were sorted on a BD FACSAria II. A purity above 95% was achieved for all sorted populations. Right away, PBMCs were isolated by Lymphoprep density gradient centrifugation and were stained directly, with no culture step. So that batch effects would be minimized, each experiment stained and sorted samples in pairs, pairing one healthy donor with one patient. The CDR3 starts with the cysteine, ends with the phenylalanine, and has 17 residues. The only DNA kept is the CDR3, 51 bases in frame from the first base. The germline V gene specifies SGHTA as CDR1 and FQGNSA as CDR2. The germline ends are 19 bases apart after V is trimmed by 4 bases and J by 1 base.

The paper as a whole reports these results and caveats: Naive, central memory and regulatory TCRB repertoires appeared to be more similar among patients than among healthy donors. Shorter templates might be favored by PCR, yet because patient and control samples were amplified and corrected together, any such skew would affect both groups equally. Patients with type 1 diabetes made fewer insertions and deleted more nucleotides at VDJ recombination sites, implying thymic rearrangement abnormalities. Type 1 diabetes patients showed a moderate but significant shortening of TCRB CDR3 length in all four CD4+ subsets. Only small numbers of individuals were included in the HLA sub-analyses, which left unresolved whether HLA type had any influence on TCRB rearrangement. Sequencing cDNA rather than genomic DNA could over-represent highly expressing activated cells, although activation and CD3 levels did not differ between groups.

The entire isolated RNA was reverse transcribed using the High Capacity cDNA Reverse Transcription Kit, and thus expressed TCRB transcripts were sequenced. Naive, central memory and regulatory T cell samples underwent deep immunoSEQ sequencing, averaging around 4 million total reads per sample. After sorted cells were lysed in RLT buffer, RNA was extracted with DNase-treated RNeasy Micro or Mini kits, with the choice depending on cell number. Each cell subset was processed on its own to prevent cross-contamination, while patient and healthy donor samples were processed together. TCRB sequences were amplified from cDNA with the immunoSEQ multiplex PCR, producing 87-bp fragments spanning the CDR3 region. The amplicons were sequenced using the Illumina HiSeq platform. Per the authors' processing: PCR bias was corrected computationally using synthetic template baselines, and reads within Hamming distance 2 were collapsed, with unmergeable singletons discarded. Reads were aligned to IMGT to assign V, D and J genes, CDR3 length, and insertions or deletions at six rearrangement sites. Clonotype counts were normalized to sorted cell number within each subset before computing true diversity and Gini coefficients with the tcR R package. The overlap coefficient, calculated on TCRB nucleotide sequences, was used to quantify repertoire sharing. Out-of-frame TCRB sequences from naive cells were analyzed as a proxy for the pre-selection repertoire. TCRdb took over this immuneACCESS table, retaining in-frame rearrangements with V and J assigned. Such tables are incomplete; in checked studies, under half of the missing clones stem from an unresolved V gene, and the remainder is unexplained. That table supplies the V and J calls and clone size; D and trimming were determined from the DNA. The sample records 250,000 to 300,000 clones, 14% of which are singletons. More than 0.015% of the sample comes from the top ten.

The sequence joins TRBV7-2 to TRBJ1-1; TRBD1 is a possible D gene, resting on 5 matching bases. The receptor's source is a man in his thirties or forties with type 1 diabetes. The specimen sequenced was naive CD4+ T cells from blood. The cell subset or site label of this sample denotes: true naive CD4+ T cells. The nucleotide sequence is given as TGTGCCAGCAGCTCCCACATCTGGGGCGCAGGGAACACTGAAGCTTTCTTT. Its protein reads: CASSSHIWGAGNTEAFF.